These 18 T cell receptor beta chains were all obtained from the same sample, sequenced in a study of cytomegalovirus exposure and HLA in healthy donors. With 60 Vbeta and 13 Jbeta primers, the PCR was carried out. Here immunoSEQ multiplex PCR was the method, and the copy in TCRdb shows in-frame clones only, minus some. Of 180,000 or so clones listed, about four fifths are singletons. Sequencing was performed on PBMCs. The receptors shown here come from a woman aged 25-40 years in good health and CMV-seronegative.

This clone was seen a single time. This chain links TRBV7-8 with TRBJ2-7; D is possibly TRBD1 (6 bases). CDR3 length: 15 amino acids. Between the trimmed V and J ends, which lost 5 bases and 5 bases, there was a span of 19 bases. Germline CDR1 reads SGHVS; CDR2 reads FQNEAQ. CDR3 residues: CASSRTVKGRNEQYF. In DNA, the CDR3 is TGTGCCAGCAGCCGGACAGTGAAGGGACGAAACGAGCAGTACTTC.

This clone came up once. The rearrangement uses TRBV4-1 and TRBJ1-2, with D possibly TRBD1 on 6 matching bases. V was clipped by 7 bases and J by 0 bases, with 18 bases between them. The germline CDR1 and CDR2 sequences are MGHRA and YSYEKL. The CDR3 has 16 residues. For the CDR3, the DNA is TGCGCCAGCAAATCCTTTTGGACAGAAGCTAACTATGGCTACACCTTC. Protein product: CASKSFWTEANYGYTF.

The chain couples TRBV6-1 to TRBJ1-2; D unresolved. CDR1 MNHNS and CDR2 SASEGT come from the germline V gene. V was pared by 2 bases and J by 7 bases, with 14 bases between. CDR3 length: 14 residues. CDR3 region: CASSELRQRGGYTF. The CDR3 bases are TGTGCCAGCAGTGAACTCCGGCAGCGGGGTGGCTACACCTTC.

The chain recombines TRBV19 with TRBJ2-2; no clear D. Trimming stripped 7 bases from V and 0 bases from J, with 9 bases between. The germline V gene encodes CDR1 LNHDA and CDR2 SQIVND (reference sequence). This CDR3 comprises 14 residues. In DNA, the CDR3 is TGTGCCAGTACCCTAGAGTCGAACACCGGGGAGCTGTTTTTT. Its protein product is CASTLESNTGELFF. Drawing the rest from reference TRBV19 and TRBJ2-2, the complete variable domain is DGGITQSPKYLFRKEGQNVTLSCEQNLNHDAMYWYRQDPGQGLRLIYYSQIVNDFQKGDIAEGYSVSREKKESFPLTVTSAQKNPTAFYLCASTLESNTGELFFGEGSRLTVL.

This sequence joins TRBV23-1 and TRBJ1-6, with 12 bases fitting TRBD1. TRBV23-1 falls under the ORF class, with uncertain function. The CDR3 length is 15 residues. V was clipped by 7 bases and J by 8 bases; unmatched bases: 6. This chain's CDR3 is CASTGTGGRDSPLHF. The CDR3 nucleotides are TGCGCCAGCACGGGGACAGGGGGCAGGGATTCACCCCTCCACTTT.

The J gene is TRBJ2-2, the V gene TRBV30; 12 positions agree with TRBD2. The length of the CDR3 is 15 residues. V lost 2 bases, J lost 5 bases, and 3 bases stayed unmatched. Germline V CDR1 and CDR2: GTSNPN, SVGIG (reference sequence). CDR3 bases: TGTGCCTGGAGTAAACTAGCGGGGGGAACCGGGGAGCTGTTTTTT. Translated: CAWSKLAGGTGELFF.

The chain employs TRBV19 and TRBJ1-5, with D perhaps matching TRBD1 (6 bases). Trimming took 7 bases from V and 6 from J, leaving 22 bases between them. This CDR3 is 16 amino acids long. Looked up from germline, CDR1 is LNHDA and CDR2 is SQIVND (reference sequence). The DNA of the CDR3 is TGTGCCAGTAATCAATTACAGGGTTTGTCGGGTCAGCCCCAGCATTTT. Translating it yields CASNQLQGLSGQPQHF.

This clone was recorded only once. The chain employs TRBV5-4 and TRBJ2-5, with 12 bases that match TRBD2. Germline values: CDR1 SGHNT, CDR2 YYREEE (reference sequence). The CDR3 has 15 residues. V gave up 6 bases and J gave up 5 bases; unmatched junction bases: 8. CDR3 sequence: CASKTSGGSGETQYF. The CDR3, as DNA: TGTGCCAGCAAGACTAGCGGGGGCTCGGGGGAGACCCAGTACTTC.

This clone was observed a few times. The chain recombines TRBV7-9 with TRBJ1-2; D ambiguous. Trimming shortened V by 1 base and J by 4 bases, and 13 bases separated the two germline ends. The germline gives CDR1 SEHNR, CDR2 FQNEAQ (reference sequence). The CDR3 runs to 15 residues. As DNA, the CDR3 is TGTGCCAGCAGCTTAGGTCCGTCAACGGGCTATGGCTACACCTTC. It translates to CASSLGPSTGYGYTF.

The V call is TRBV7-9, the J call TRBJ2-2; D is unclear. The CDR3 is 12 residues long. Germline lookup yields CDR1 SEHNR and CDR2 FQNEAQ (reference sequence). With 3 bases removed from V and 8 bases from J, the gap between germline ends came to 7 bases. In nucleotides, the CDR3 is TGTGCCAGCAGCTTTAATCCTGGGGAGCTGTTTTTT. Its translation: CASSFNPGELFF.

The CDR3 sequence is CASSESEGWDTQYF. The CDR3 DNA reads TGCGCCAGCAGTGAGTCGGAGGGATGGGATACGCAGTATTTT. The J gene is TRBJ2-3, the V gene TRBV10-1; possibly TRBD2 for D (6 bases). Trimming pared 0 bases from V and 6 bases from J, leaving 10 bases between. This CDR3 contains 14 residues. Per germline, CDR1 WNHNN and CDR2 SYGVQD (reference sequence).

The CDR3 protein is CASSSGGAGLHGYTF. DNA of the CDR3: TGTGCCAGCAGTTCCGGAGGGGCAGGGTTACATGGCTACACCTTC. V gene TRBV27 combines with J gene TRBJ1-2, with TRBD1 as a possible D gene (5 bases). Per germline, CDR1 MNHEY and CDR2 SMNVEV (reference sequence). The CDR3 extends over 15 amino acids. Trimming took off 4 bases at V and 6 bases at J, with 18 bases between the two ends.

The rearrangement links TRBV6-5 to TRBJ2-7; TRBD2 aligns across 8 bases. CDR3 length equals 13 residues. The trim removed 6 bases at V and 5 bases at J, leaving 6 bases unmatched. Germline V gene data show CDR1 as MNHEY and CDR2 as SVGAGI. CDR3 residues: CASSGGGFHEQYF. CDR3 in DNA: TGTGCCAGCAGCGGGGGGGGGTTCCACGAGCAGTACTTC.

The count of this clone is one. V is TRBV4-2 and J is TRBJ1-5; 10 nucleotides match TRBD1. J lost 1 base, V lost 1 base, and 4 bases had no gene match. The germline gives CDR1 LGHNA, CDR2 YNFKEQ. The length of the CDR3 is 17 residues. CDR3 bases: TGTGCCAGCAGCCAAGTCCCGGGACAGGGGAGCAATCAGCCCCAGCATTTT. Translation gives CASSQVPGQGSNQPQHF.

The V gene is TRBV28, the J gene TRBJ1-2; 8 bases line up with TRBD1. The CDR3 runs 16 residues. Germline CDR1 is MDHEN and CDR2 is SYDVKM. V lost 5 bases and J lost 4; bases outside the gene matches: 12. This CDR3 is CASSRGDRPPSYGYTF. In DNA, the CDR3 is TGTGCCAGCAGTAGGGGGGACAGGCCCCCTTCCTATGGCTACACCTTC.

This CDR3 is CASSGEVSGANVLTF. CDR3 nucleotides: TGCGCCAGCAGCGGAGAGGTTTCTGGGGCCAACGTCCTGACTTTC. The chain links TRBV4-3 to TRBJ2-6; the D is unclear. The CDR3 loop spans 15 amino acids. Germline values: CDR1 LGHNA, CDR2 YSLEER. Trimming cost V 5 bases and J 1 base, with 9 bases left between them.

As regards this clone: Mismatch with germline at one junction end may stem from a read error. The CDR3 DNA reads TGTGCCTGGAGCAAGAGCCTACAGGGGTTTATGGACTTC. Protein: CAWSKSLQGFMDF. The chain recombines TRBV30 with TRBJ2-5; TRBD1 matches 7 bases. From germline, CDR1 is GTSNPN and CDR2 SVGIG (reference sequence). This CDR3 is built from 13 residues.

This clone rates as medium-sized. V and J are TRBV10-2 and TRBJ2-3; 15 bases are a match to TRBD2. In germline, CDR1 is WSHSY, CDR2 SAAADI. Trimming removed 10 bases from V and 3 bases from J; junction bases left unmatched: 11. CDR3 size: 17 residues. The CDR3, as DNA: TGCGCCACCAAAGTCCTCGGACTAGCGGGGGGGACAGATACGCAGTATTTT. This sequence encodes CATKVLGLAGGTDTQYF.